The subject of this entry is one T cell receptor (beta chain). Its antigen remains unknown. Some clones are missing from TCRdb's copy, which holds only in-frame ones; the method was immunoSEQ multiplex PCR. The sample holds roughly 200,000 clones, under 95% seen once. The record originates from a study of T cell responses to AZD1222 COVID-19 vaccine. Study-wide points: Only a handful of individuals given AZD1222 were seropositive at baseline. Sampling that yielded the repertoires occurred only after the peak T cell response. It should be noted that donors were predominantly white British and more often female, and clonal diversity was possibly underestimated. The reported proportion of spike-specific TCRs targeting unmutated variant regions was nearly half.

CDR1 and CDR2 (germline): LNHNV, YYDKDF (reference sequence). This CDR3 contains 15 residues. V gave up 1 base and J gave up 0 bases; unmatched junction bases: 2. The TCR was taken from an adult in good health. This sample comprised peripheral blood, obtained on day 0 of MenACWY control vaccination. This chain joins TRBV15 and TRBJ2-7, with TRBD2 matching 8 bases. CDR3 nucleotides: TGTGCCACCAGCAGAGCGGGGGGGAGCTCCTACGAGCAGTACTTC. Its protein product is CATSRAGGSSYEQYF.